These 18 T cell receptor beta chains were sequenced from one sample in a study of shared clonotypes between healthy human individuals. Using immunoSEQ multiplex PCR, the repertoire was profiled, and TCRdb retains in-frame clones only, with some absent. The repertoire includes some 1.5 million clones, approximately 98% of them detected once, and around 0.47% sits in the top ten. The material sequenced was naive CD4+ T cells sorted from blood. Described subset: CD45RA+ positively selected. The receptors were sampled from a man aged 25 to 45 in good health.

V usage is TRBV29-1 and J usage is TRBJ2-7; 10 bases map to TRBD1. The CDR3 spans 13 residues. The germline gives CDR1 SQVTM, CDR2 ANQGSEA. Trimming took 5 bases from V and 5 from J; bases not matched to a gene: 6. CDR3 coding DNA: TGCAGCGTTCGGGACAGGGGAAACCACGAGCAGTACTTC. Protein sequence: CSVRDRGNHEQYF.

The CDR3 reads CATSRATSWRITGANVLTF. DNA for the CDR3: TGTGCCACCAGCAGAGCTACCAGCTGGAGAATTACTGGGGCCAACGTCCTGACTTTC. The genes are TRBV15 and TRBJ2-6; no reliable D call. Germline V gene data show CDR1 as LNHNV and CDR2 as YYDKDF (reference sequence). Trimming took 1 base from V and 2 from J, leaving 18 bases between them. This CDR3 is built from 19 residues.

This chain links TRBV11-2 with TRBJ2-1, with 8 nucleotides matching TRBD1. CDR1 and CDR2 (germline): SGHAT, FQNNGV. Trimming at V came to 3 bases and at J to 4 bases, leaving 8 bases not matched to a gene. The CDR3 totals 16 residues. CDR3 nucleotide sequence: TGTGCCAGCAGCTTCCCACACAGACAGGGGTACAATGAGCAGTTCTTC. Translation: CASSFPHRQGYNEQFF.

This chain connects TRBV5-1 to TRBJ2-3; the match to TRBD2 covers 9 bases. The CDR3 extends over 16 amino acids. The J segment lost 1 base and the V segment lost 2 bases, leaving 5 bases of the junction unmatched. In germline, CDR1 is SGHRS, CDR2 YFSETQ. The CDR3 loop reads CASSFASGTRTDTQYF. CDR3 DNA sequence: TGCGCCAGCAGCTTCGCTAGCGGGACTCGCACAGATACGCAGTATTTT.

This rearrangement joins TRBV27 to TRBJ2-6, with TRBD2 as a possible D gene (6 bases). V lost 6 bases to trimming and J lost 4 bases, with 19 bases between them. This CDR3 region has 17 residues. Germline CDR1 is MNHEY and CDR2 is SMNVEV (reference sequence). The CDR3 loop is CASSFDGDLEGANVLTF. For the CDR3, the DNA is TGTGCCAGCAGCTTTGACGGGGACTTAGAGGGGGCCAACGTCCTGACTTTC.

The chain uses TRBV5-1 and TRBJ2-1, with D possibly being TRBD1 (5 bases). Trimming removed 4 bases from V and 5 bases from J, with 13 bases in between. The CDR3 contains 14 residues. Germline V lookup: CDR1 SGHRS, CDR2 YFSETQ. This CDR3 reads CASSPQGPDNEQFF. CDR3 coding DNA: TGCGCCAGCAGCCCTCAGGGCCCCGACAATGAGCAGTTCTTC.

Notes on this clone: Other DNA sequences in the same sample also yield this CDR3. The chain combines TRBV2 with TRBJ2-5, with D tentatively TRBD1 or TRBD2 (5 bases each). The CDR3 has 13 amino acids. Germline CDR1 is SNHLY and CDR2 is FYNNEI. Trimming shortened V by 3 bases and J by 5 bases, and 10 bases separated the two germline ends. The CDR3 DNA sequence: TGTGCCAGCAGTGATCGGGGACGCGAGACCCAGTACTTC. Translated: CASSDRGRETQYF.

The V call is TRBV5-1, the J call TRBJ1-1, with 10 bases that match TRBD1. J was trimmed by 2 bases and V by 6 bases; bases with no gene match: 16. The germline V gene has CDR1 SGHRS and CDR2 YFSETQ. The CDR3 loop spans 18 amino acids. DNA for the CDR3: TGCGCCAGCACGACCCTGGCGGACAGGGGGAAGGTAAACACTGAAGCTTTCTTT. It codes for CASTTLADRGKVNTEAFF.

V usage is TRBV28 and J usage is TRBJ1-2; TRBD1 agrees at 7 bases. The ends lost 3 bases at V and 6 bases at J; junction bases unmatched: 7. CDR1 and CDR2 (germline): MDHEN, SYDVKM. The CDR3 is 14 amino acids. The chain's CDR3 is CASSFSDRVDGYTF. For the CDR3, the DNA is TGTGCCAGCAGTTTTTCAGACAGGGTAGATGGCTACACCTTC.

The rearrangement links TRBV5-4 to TRBJ2-3, with 10 bases fitting TRBD1. The CDR3 covers 16 residues. After removal of 3 bases from V and 1 base from J, the junction contained 5 bases not matched to a gene. The germline V gene encodes CDR1 SGHNT and CDR2 YYREEE (reference sequence). The CDR3 here is CASSYRDRGGTDTQYF. CDR3 sequence (DNA): TGTGCCAGCAGCTATAGGGACAGGGGTGGCACAGATACGCAGTATTTT. Filled out from reference TRBV5-4 and TRBJ2-3, the complete variable domain reads ETGVTQSPTHLIKTRGQQVTLRCSSQSGHNTVSWYQQALGQGPQFIFQYYREEENGRGNFPPRFSGLQFPNYSSELNVNALELDDSALYLCASSYRDRGGTDTQYFGPGTRLTVL.

The chain recombines TRBV7-2 with TRBJ1-1; TRBD1 matches at 11 bases. V dropped 3 bases and J dropped 7; count of bases not matched to a gene: 1. The CDR3 runs to 13 residues. From germline, CDR1 is SGHTA and CDR2 FQGNSA. CDR3 DNA: TGTGCCAGCAGCTTGGGGACAGGGGGTGAAGCTTTCTTT. It encodes CASSLGTGGEAFF.

The rearrangement uses TRBV28 and TRBJ2-2; D is undetermined. This CDR3 contains 13 residues. Germline V gives CDR1 MDHEN, CDR2 SYDVKM. With 1 base removed from V and 4 bases from J, the gap between germline ends came to 4 bases. CDR3 nucleotides: TGTGCCAGCAGTTTATTGGCCACCGGGGAGCTGTTTTTT. Translating it yields CASSLLATGELFF.

The V gene is TRBV27, the J gene TRBJ2-2; a possible D gene is TRBD1 (6 bases). The CDR3 is made up of 15 amino acids. Per germline, CDR1 MNHEY and CDR2 SMNVEV (reference sequence). The V end lost 6 bases, the J end lost 6 bases, and 17 bases lay between the germline ends. CDR3 nucleotides: TGTGCCAGCAGGCCCACAGCAACAGGGTCCGGGGAGCTGTTTTTT. It specifies CASRPTATGSGELFF.

This clone occurred once. The J gene is TRBJ1-1, the V gene TRBV14, with 8 positions matching TRBD1. From germline, CDR1 is SGHDN and CDR2 FVKESK. The V gene end was trimmed by 6 bases and the J gene end by 2 bases; junction bases not matched to a gene: 8. The CDR3 has 15 residues. CDR3 in amino acids: CASRPRTGKNTEAFF. DNA of the CDR3: TGTGCCAGCAGGCCAAGGACAGGGAAAAACACTGAAGCTTTCTTT. Looking up the rest from reference TRBV14 and TRBJ1-1 gives the full variable domain: EAGVTQFPSHSVIEKGQTVTLRCDPISGHDNLYWYRRVMGKEIKFLLHFVKESKQDESGMPNNRFLAERTGGTYSTLKVQPAELEDSGVYFCASRPRTGKNTEAFFGQGTRLTVV.

DNA of the CDR3: TGTGCCAGCAGTCTCGGGGATGGCGGATATAGCAATCAGCCCCAGCATTTT. This encodes CASSLGDGGYSNQPQHF. The chain joins TRBV28 to TRBJ1-5; no reliable D call. Trimming cost V 5 bases and J 0 bases, with 17 bases left between them. The V gene's germline CDR1 is MDHEN and CDR2 SYDVKM. The CDR3 is made up of 17 amino acids.

V gene TRBV6-1 combines with J gene TRBJ2-3, with unresolved D. V was trimmed by 5 bases and J by 2 bases, leaving 11 bases between them. Germline lookup yields CDR1 MNHNS and CDR2 SASEGT. This CDR3 has 14 residues. The DNA of the CDR3 is TGTGCCAGCAGTAGGTCGACGGTCACAGATACGCAGTATTTT. Amino acid sequence: CASSRSTVTDTQYF.

J is TRBJ2-2 and V is TRBV5-4; 10 nucleotides agree with TRBD2. There are 16 residues in the CDR3. J was trimmed by 5 bases and V by 4 bases; bases with no gene match: 8. Germline V gene lookup returns CDR1 SGHNT and CDR2 YYREEE (reference sequence). DNA of the CDR3: TGTGCCAGCAGCGCGCAAGCGGGAGGGCGGACCGGGGAGCTGTTTTTT. It specifies CASSAQAGGRTGELFF.

V is TRBV5-4 and J is TRBJ2-1; tentative D call: TRBD1 (5 bases). CDR1 and CDR2 from the germline V gene are SGHNT and YYREEE (reference sequence). CDR3 length: 16 residues. Trimming stripped 1 base from V and 8 bases from J, with 19 bases between. The CDR3 bases are TGTGCCAGCAGCTTGCTTAAGGGGTTTGAATTTCATGAGCAGTTCTTC. Its translation is CASSLLKGFEFHEQFF. Complete variable domain (other parts from reference TRBV5-4 and TRBJ2-1): ETGVTQSPTHLIKTRGQQVTLRCSSQSGHNTVSWYQQALGQGPQFIFQYYREEENGRGNFPPRFSGLQFPNYSSELNVNALELDDSALYLCASSLLKGFEFHEQFFGPGTRLTVL.